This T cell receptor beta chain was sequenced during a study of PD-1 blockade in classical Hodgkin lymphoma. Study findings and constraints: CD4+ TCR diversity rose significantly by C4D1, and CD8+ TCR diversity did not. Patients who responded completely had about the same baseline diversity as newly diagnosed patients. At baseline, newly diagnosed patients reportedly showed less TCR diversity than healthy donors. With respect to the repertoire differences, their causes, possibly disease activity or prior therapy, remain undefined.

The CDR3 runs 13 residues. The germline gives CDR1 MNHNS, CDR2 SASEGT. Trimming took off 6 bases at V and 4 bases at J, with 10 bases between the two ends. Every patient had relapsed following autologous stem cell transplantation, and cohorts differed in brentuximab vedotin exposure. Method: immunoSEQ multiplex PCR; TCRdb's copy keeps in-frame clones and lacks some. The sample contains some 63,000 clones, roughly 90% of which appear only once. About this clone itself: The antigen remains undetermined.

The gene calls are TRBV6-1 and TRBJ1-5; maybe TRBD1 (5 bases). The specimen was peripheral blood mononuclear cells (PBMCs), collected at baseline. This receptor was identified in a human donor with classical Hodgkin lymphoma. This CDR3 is CASRLDSNQPQHF. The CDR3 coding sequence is TGTGCCAGCAGACTCGACAGTAATCAGCCCCAGCATTTT.